The next 18 T cell receptor beta chains were all read from a single sample in a study of cytomegalovirus exposure and HLA in healthy donors. PCR involved 60 Vbeta and 13 Jbeta primers. Measured with immunoSEQ multiplex PCR; TCRdb has only the in-frame clones, and not every one. The sample holds more than 70,000 clones, approximately 76% seen once. The sequencing sample was made of PBMCs. Receptors were obtained from a young man in good health and CMV-seropositive.

This clone was seen only a few times. The rearrangement uses TRBV5-4 and TRBJ1-1, with 10 bases identical to TRBD1. The V gene end was trimmed by 2 bases and the J gene end by 5 bases; junction bases not matched to a gene: 3. Germline values: CDR1 SGHNT, CDR2 YYREEE (reference sequence). The CDR3 length is 14 residues. CDR3 loop: CASSFDRGQTEAFF. In nucleotides, the CDR3 is TGTGCCAGCAGCTTCGACAGGGGGCAAACTGAAGCTTTCTTT.

This sequence joins TRBV29-1 and TRBJ2-7; 8 bases are shared with TRBD1. Germline V gene data show CDR1 as SQVTM and CDR2 as ANQGSEA. The V and J ends lost 5 bases and 5 bases, in that order; junction bases with no gene match: 8. The CDR3 runs 13 residues. The CDR3 nucleotides read TGCAGCGTTAGCCGGACAGGGTCCGACGAGCAGTACTTC. It is translated as CSVSRTGSDEQYF.

The rearrangement uses TRBV5-4 and TRBJ2-1, with 9 bases that match TRBD2. The length of the CDR3 is 15 residues. Germline CDR1 SGHNT, CDR2 YYREEE (reference sequence). Unmatched junction bases numbered 9, after V lost 7 bases and J lost 4 bases. The CDR3 here is CASGPFSGGYNEQFF. DNA of the CDR3: TGTGCCAGCGGCCCCTTCAGCGGGGGGTACAATGAGCAGTTCTTC.

This clone was found once. The gene calls are TRBV11-3 and TRBJ2-2; D may be TRBD2 (6 bases). V dropped 5 bases and J dropped 4 bases, with 14 bases sitting between them. CDR1 SGHNT and CDR2 YENEEA come from the germline V gene. The CDR3 totals 15 residues. The CDR3, as DNA: TGTGCCAGCAGCCCGAGGGACTCCTTCACCGGGGAGCTGTTTTTT. It encodes CASSPRDSFTGELFF.

There are a few counts of this clone. The V gene is TRBV15, the J gene TRBJ2-2; weak D call: TRBD2 (6 bases). The V and J ends lost 3 bases and 5 bases respectively, with 13 bases between them. The CDR3 covers 15 residues. Per germline, CDR1 LNHNV and CDR2 YYDKDF (reference sequence). The CDR3 is CATSRGGSVTGELFF. The CDR3 nucleotides read TGTGCCACCAGCAGGGGAGGAAGCGTGACCGGGGAGCTGTTTTTT.

CDR3 DNA: TGTGCCAGCAGTTCCCGGGACAGGGCTAATGAAAAACTGTTTTTT. The encoded protein is CASSSRDRANEKLFF. The rearrangement uses TRBV6-5 and TRBJ1-4, with 9 bases lining up with TRBD1. V trimming: 4 bases; J trimming: 3 bases; junction bases outside the gene matches: 3. CDR1 is MNHEY and CDR2 is SVGAGI in the germline V gene. The CDR3 has 15 amino acids.

This clone appeared once. The V gene is TRBV9, the J gene TRBJ2-3, with 7 nucleotides matching TRBD2. The CDR3 has 16 amino acids. V trimming: 4 bases; J trimming: 0 bases; junction bases outside the gene matches: 8. The germline gives CDR1 SGDLS, CDR2 YYNGEE. CDR3: CASSTNLADSTDTQYF. CDR3 nucleotide sequence: TGTGCCAGCAGCACCAATCTAGCGGATAGCACAGATACGCAGTATTTT.

This chain uses TRBV4-1 with TRBJ1-1; a possible D gene is TRBD1 (5 bases). V dropped 4 bases and J dropped 6 bases, with 15 bases sitting between them. The V gene's germline CDR1 is MGHRA and CDR2 YSYEKL. CDR3 length: 14 residues. CDR3 amino acids: CASSPSVGVPEAFF. CDR3 in DNA: TGCGCCAGCAGCCCCTCGGTAGGGGTACCTGAAGCTTTCTTT.

This clone was detected once. This chain links TRBV30 with TRBJ2-7, with 12 bases fitting TRBD2. Unmatched junction bases numbered 4, after V lost 5 bases and J lost 5 bases. The CDR3 consists of 13 residues. Looked up from germline, CDR1 is GTSNPN and CDR2 is SVGIG (reference sequence). The CDR3 nucleotides read TGTGCCTGGGCAGGACTAGCGGGAAACGAGCAGTACTTC. Amino acids: CAWAGLAGNEQYF.

The chain has TRBV7-2 and TRBJ2-1, with 8 positions matching TRBD2. Trimming at V came to 5 bases and at J to 9 bases, leaving 9 bases not matched to a gene. Germline V gene sequence: CDR1 SGHTA, CDR2 FQGNSA. The CDR3 is 14 residues long. The CDR3 bases are TGTGCCAGCAGCCTAATAGCGGGAAGCACTGAGCAGTTCTTC. Protein product: CASSLIAGSTEQFF.

This rearrangement joins TRBV19 to TRBJ2-2; tentatively, D is TRBD2 (7 bases). CDR1 LNHDA and CDR2 SQIVND come from the germline V gene (reference sequence). Deletions cut 4 bases from V and 3 bases from J, with 9 bases between. The CDR3 consists of 14 residues. CDR3 bases: TGTGCCAGTAGTAAAGGGGGGGACACCGGGGAGCTGTTTTTT. This sequence encodes CASSKGGDTGELFF. The whole variable domain, remainder taken from reference TRBV19 and TRBJ2-2, is DGGITQSPKYLFRKEGQNVTLSCEQNLNHDAMYWYRQDPGQGLRLIYYSQIVNDFQKGDIAEGYSVSREKKESFPLTVTSAQKNPTAFYLCASSKGGDTGELFFGEGSRLTVL.

V is TRBV30 and J is TRBJ1-1; 7 positions agree with TRBD1. The CDR3 sequence is 14 residues long. The V gene end was trimmed by 1 base and the J gene end by 0 bases; junction bases not matched to a gene: 2. Germline CDR1 GTSNPN, CDR2 SVGIG (reference sequence). CDR3 nucleotide sequence: TGTGCCTGGAGTGCGGGACAGATGAACACTGAAGCTTTCTTT. It encodes CAWSAGQMNTEAFF. The full variable domain, in which reference TRBV30 and TRBJ1-1 provide the parts outside the CDR3, is SQTIHQWPATLVQPVGSPLSLECTVEGTSNPNLYWYRQAAGRGLQLLFYSVGIGQISSEVPQNLSASRPQDRQFILSSKKLLLSDSGFYLCAWSAGQMNTEAFFGQGTRLTVV.

The chain has TRBV5-6 and TRBJ2-3, with 9 positions matching TRBD2. Germline V gene lookup returns CDR1 SGHDT and CDR2 YYEEEE. This CDR3 is built from 17 residues. V gave up 4 bases and J gave up 6 bases; unmatched junction bases: 15. This chain's CDR3 is CASSPGPGGRAFDTQYF. In DNA, the CDR3 is TGTGCCAGCAGCCCTGGCCCTGGCGGGAGGGCCTTTGATACGCAGTATTTT.

The chain is built from TRBV6-1 and TRBJ2-7; 13 positions agree with TRBD2. V gave up 6 bases and J gave up 1 base; unmatched junction bases: 3. This CDR3 is 15 amino acids long. Germline CDR1 is MNHNS and CDR2 is SASEGT. In nucleotides, the CDR3 is TGTGCCAGCAGGCAGGGACTAGCGGGGTCCTACGAGCAGTACGTC. This translates into CASRQGLAGSYEQYV.

This clone was picked up one time. This rearrangement joins TRBV16 to TRBJ1-1; possible D gene TRBD1, 5 bases. The CDR3 covers 15 residues. Germline lookup yields CDR1 KGHSY and CDR2 FQNENV. V lost 8 bases and J lost 1, with 17 bases in between. The CDR3 is CASRQQGGPNTEAFF. Here the CDR3 DNA reads TGTGCCAGCCGGCAGCAGGGAGGGCCGAACACTGAAGCTTTCTTT.

This clone was counted between two and nine times. The gene calls are TRBV5-1 and TRBJ2-3; D may be TRBD1 (6 bases). The CDR3 totals 15 residues. Between the trimmed V and J ends, which lost 4 bases and 7 bases, there was a span of 19 bases. Germline-derived CDR1 and CDR2 are SGHRS and YFSETQ. The CDR3 reads CASSSSTGSQNTQYF. The CDR3, as DNA: TGCGCCAGCAGCAGTTCGACAGGCTCACAAAATACGCAGTATTTT.

The genes are TRBV20-1 and TRBJ1-2; D is uncertain. CDR1 and CDR2 (germline): DFQATT, SNEGSKA (reference sequence). The CDR3 is made up of 10 amino acids. With 0 bases removed from V and 7 bases from J, the gap between germline ends came to 3 bases. In DNA, the CDR3 is TGCAGTGCTAGAGACAGTGGCTACACCTTC. As protein: CSARDSGYTF.

This chain joins TRBV19 and TRBJ1-4; the match to TRBD1 covers 7 bases. The CDR3 sequence is 14 residues long. CDR1 is LNHDA and CDR2 is SQIVND in the germline V gene (reference sequence). J was trimmed by 5 bases and V by 7 bases; bases with no gene match: 7. The CDR3 DNA sequence: TGTGCCAGTACCCGGAGGGGGCAAAATGAAAAACTGTTTTTT. Protein sequence: CASTRRGQNEKLFF.